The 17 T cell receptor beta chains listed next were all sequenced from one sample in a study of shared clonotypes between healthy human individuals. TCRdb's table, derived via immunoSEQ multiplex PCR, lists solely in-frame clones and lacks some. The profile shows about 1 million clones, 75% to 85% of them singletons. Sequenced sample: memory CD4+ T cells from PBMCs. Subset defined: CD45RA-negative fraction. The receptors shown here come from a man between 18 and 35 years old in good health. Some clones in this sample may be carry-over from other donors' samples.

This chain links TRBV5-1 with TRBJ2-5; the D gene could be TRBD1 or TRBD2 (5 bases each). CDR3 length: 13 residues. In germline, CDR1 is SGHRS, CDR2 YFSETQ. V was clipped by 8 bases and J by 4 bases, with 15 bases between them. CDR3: CASGGPFSETQYF. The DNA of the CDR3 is TGCGCCAGTGGGGGACCGTTTTCAGAGACCCAGTACTTC.

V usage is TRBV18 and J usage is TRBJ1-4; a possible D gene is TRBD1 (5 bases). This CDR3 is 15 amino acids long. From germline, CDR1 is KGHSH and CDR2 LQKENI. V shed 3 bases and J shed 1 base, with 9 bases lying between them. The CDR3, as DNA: TGTGCCAGCTCACCCGGGACCTTAACTAATGAAAAACTGTTTTTT. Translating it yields CASSPGTLTNEKLFF.

CDR3 protein: CASSLTTGAKNIQYF. The CDR3 coding sequence is TGTGCCAGCAGCTTAACAACGGGGGCCAAAAACATTCAGTACTTC. The chain carries TRBV5-4 and TRBJ2-4; D might be TRBD2 (5 bases). V shed 2 bases and J shed 1 base, with 10 bases lying between them. The germline gives CDR1 SGHNT, CDR2 YYREEE (reference sequence). The CDR3 consists of 15 residues.

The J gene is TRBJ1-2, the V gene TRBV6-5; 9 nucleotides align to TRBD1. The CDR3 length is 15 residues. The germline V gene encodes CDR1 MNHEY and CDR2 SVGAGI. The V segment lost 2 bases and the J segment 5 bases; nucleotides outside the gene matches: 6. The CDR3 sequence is CASSYAEGQGYGYTF. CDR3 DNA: TGTGCCAGCAGTTACGCCGAGGGACAGGGATATGGCTACACCTTC.

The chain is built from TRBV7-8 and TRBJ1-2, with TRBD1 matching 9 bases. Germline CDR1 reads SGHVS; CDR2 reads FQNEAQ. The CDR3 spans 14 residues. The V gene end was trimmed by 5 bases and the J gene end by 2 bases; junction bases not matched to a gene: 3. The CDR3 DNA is TGTGCCAGCAGCCCGGGACAGGGAAACTATGGCTACACCTTC. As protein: CASSPGQGNYGYTF. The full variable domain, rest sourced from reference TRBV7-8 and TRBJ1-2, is GAGVSQSPRYKVAKRGQDVALRCDPISGHVSLFWYQQALGQGPEFLTYFQNEAQLDKSGLPSDRFFAERPEGSVSTLKIQRTQQEDSAVYLCASSPGQGNYGYTFGSGTRLTVV.

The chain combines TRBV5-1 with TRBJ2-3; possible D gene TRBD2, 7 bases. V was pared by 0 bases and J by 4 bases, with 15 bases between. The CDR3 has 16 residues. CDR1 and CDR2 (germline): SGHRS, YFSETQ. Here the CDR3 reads CASSLGGGFTPDTQYF. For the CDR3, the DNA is TGCGCCAGCAGCTTGGGCGGGGGCTTTACCCCAGATACGCAGTATTTT.

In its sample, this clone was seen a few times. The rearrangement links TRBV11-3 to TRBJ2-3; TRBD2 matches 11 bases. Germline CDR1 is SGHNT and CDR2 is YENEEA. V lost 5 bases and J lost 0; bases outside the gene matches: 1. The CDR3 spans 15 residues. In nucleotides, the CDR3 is TGTGCCAGCAGCAGACTAGCGGGGAGCACAGATACGCAGTATTTT. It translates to CASSRLAGSTDTQYF.

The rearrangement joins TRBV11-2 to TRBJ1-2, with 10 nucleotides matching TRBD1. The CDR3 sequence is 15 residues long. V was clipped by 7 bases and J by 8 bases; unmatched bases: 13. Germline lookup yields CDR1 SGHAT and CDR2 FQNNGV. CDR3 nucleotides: TGTGCCAGCACCTCTATCCAGGGACAGGGGAACGGCTACACCTTC. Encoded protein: CASTSIQGQGNGYTF.

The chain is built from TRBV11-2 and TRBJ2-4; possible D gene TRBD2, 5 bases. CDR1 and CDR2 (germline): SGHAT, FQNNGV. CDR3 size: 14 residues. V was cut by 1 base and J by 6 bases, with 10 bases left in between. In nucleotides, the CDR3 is TGTGCCAGCAGCTTAGGGTCGGGGATAAACATTCAGTACTTC. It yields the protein CASSLGSGINIQYF.

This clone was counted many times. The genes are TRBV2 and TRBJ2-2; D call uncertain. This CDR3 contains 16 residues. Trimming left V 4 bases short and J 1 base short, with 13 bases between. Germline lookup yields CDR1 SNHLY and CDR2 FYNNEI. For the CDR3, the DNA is TGTGCCAGCAGTGGTTCAGCAAAGCTGAACACCGGGGAGCTGTTTTTT. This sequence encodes CASSGSAKLNTGELFF.

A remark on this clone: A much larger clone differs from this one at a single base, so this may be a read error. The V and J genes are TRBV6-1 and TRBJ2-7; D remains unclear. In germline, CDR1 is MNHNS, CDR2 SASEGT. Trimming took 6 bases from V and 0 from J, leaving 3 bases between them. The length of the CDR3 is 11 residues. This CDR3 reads CASRYSYEQYF. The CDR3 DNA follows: TGTGCCAGCAGATACTCCTACGAGCAGTACTTC.

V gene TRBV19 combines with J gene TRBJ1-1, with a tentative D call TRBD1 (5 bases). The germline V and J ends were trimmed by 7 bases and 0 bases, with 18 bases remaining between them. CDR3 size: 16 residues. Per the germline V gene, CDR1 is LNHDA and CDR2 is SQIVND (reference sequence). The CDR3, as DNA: TGTGCCAGTACCCACGGTGCCTTAGGGGTGAACACTGAAGCTTTCTTT. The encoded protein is CASTHGALGVNTEAFF.

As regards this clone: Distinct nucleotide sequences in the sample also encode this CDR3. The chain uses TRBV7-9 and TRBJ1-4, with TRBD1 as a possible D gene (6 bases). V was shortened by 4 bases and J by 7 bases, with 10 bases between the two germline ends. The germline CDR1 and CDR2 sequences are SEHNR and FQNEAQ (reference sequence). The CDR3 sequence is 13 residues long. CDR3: CASSSSGAEKLFF. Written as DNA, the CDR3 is TGTGCCAGCAGCTCCTCAGGGGCTGAAAAACTGTTTTTT. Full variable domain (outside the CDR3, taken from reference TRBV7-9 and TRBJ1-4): DTGVSQNPRHKITKRGQNVTFRCDPISEHNRLYWYRQTLGQGPEFLTYFQNEAQLEKSRLLSDRFSAERPKGSFSTLEIQRTEQGDSAMYLCASSSSGAEKLFFGSGTQLSVL.

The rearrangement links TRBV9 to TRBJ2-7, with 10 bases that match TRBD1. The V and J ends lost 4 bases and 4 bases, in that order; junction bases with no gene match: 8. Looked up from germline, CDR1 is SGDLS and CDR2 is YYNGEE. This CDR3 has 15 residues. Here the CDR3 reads CASSTDPGQGYEQYF. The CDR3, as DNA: TGTGCCAGCAGCACGGACCCGGGACAGGGGTACGAGCAGTACTTC.

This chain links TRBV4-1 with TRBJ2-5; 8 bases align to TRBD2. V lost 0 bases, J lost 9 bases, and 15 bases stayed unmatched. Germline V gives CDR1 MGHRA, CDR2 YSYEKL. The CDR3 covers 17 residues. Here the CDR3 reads CASSQESVAGWAGAQYF. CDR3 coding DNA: TGCGCCAGCAGCCAAGAGAGTGTAGCGGGATGGGCAGGGGCCCAGTACTTC.

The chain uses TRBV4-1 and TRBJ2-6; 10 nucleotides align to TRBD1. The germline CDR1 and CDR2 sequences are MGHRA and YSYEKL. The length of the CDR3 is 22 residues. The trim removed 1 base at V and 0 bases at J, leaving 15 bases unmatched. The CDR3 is CASSQVLVWGQGLYSGANVLTF. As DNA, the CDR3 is TGCGCCAGCAGCCAAGTTCTTGTATGGGGACAGGGGCTCTACTCTGGGGCCAACGTCCTGACTTTC.

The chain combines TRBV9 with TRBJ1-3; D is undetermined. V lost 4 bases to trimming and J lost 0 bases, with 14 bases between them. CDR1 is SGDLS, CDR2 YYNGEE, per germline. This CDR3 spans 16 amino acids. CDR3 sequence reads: CASSLDGLFSGNTIYF. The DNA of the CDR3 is TGTGCCAGCAGCTTGGACGGACTATTCTCTGGAAACACCATATATTTT.